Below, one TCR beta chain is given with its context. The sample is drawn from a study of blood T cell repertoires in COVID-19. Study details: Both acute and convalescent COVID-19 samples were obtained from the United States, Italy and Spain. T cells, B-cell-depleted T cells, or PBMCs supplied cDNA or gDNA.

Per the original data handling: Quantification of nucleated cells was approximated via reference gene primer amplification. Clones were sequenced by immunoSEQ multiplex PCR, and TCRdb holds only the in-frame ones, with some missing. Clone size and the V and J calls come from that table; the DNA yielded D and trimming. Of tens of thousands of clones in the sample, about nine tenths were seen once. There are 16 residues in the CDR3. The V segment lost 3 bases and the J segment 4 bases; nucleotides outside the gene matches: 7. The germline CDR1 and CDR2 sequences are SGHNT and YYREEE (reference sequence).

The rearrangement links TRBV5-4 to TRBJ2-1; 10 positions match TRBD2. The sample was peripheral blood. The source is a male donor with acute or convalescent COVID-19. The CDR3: CASSSLLAGSYNEQFF. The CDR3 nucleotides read TGTGCCAGCAGCTCCTTACTAGCGGGGAGTTACAATGAGCAGTTCTTC.